These 3 T cell receptor beta chains were sequenced from one sample in a study of human T cells and chemical hapten exposure. TCRdb analysed the RACE reads with MiXCR anew, one entry per CDR3 protein. The profile covers about 380,000 distinct CDR3 sequences, with roughly 5% appearing a single time and approximately 2.3% taken by the ten largest. The sample's time point: patch test 1, 2 weeks after DPC sensitization. The treatment: therapeutic diphenylcyclopropenone sensitization with weekly scalp DPC. The material was whole blood, obtained in connection with sensitization to the hapten diphenylcyclopropenone (DPC). These receptors were taken from a woman aged 45-65 years with alopecia areata. Some clones in this sample may be carry-over from other donors' samples.

In this sample, this clonotype turned up a few times. The V call is TRBV18, the J call TRBJ1-5, with D possibly matching TRBD1 (6 bases). The CDR3 runs to 14 residues. Germline CDR1 and CDR2: KGHSH and LQKENI. Trimming removed 4 bases from V and 3 bases from J, with 10 bases in between. CDR3 DNA: TGTGCCAGCTCACGCGCAGGGGACAATCAGCCCCAGCATTTT. This sequence encodes CASSRAGDNQPQHF.

This clonotype appeared many times. The rearrangement links TRBV2 to TRBJ2-1; D remains ambiguous. The CDR3 extends over 12 amino acids. CDR1 and CDR2 from the germline V gene are SNHLY and FYNNEI. Trimming pared 10 bases from V and 6 bases from J, leaving 13 bases between. Here the CDR3 DNA reads TGTGCCAACCCCTTAGGGCCCAATGAGCAGTTCTTC. This sequence encodes CANPLGPNEQFF.

This clonotype was seen at least ten times. V is TRBV5-6 and J is TRBJ1-5; TRBD1 aligns across 10 bases. V shed 3 bases and J 6 bases; nucleotides not matched to a gene: 3. The length of the CDR3 is 14 residues. Germline-derived CDR1 and CDR2 are SGHDT and YYEEEE. The CDR3 DNA reads as TGTGCCAGCAGCTCGGGACAGGGGCTTCAGCCCCAGCATTTT. Encoded protein: CASSSGQGLQPQHF. Looking up the rest from reference TRBV5-6 and TRBJ1-5 gives the full variable domain: DAGVTQSPTHLIKTRGQQVTLRCSPKSGHDTVSWYQQALGQGPQFIFQYYEEEERQRGNFPDRFSGHQFPNYSSELNVNALLLGDSALYLCASSSGQGLQPQHFGDGTRLSIL.